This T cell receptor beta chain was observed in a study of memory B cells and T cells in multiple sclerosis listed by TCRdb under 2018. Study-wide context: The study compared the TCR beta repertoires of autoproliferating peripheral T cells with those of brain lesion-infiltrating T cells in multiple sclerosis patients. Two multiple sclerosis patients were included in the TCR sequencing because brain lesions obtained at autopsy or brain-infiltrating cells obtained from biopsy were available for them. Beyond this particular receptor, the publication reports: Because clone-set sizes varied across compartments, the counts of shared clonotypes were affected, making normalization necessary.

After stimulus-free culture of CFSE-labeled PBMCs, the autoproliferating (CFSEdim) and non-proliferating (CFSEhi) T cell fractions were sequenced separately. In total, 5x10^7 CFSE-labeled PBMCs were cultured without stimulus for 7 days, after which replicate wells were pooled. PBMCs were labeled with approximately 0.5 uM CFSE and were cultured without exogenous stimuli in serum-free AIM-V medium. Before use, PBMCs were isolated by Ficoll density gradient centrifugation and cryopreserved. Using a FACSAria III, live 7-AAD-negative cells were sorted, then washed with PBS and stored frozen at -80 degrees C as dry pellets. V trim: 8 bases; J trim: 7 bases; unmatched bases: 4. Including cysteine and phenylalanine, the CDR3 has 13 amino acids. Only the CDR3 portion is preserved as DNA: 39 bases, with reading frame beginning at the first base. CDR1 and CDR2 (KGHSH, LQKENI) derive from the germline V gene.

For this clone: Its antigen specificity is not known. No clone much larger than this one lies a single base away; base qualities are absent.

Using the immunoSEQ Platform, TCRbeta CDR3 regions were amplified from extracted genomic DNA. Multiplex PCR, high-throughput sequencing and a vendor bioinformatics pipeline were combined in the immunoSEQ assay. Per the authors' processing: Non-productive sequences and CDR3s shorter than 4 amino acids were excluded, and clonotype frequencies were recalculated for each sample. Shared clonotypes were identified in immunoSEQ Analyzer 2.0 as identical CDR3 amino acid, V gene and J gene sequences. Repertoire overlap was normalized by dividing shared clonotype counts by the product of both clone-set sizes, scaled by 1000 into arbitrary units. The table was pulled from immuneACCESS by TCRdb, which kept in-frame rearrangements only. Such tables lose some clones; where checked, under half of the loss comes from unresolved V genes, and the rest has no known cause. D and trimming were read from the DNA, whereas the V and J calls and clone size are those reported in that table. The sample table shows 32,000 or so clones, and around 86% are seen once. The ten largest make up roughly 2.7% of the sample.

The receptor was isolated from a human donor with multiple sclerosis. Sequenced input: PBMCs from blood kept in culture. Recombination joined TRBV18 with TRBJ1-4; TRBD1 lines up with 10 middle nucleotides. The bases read TGTGCCAGCACGGGACAGGGGATTGAAAAACTGTTTTTT. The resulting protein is CASTGQGIEKLFF. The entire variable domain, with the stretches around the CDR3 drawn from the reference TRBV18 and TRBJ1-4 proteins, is NAGVMQNPRHLVRRRGQEARLRCSPMKGHSHVYWYRQLPEEGLKFMVYLQKENIIDESGMPKERFSAEFPKEGPSILRIQQVVRGDSAAYFCASTGQGIEKLFFGSGTQLSVL.